This T cell receptor beta chain was documented in a study of identical twins' blood T cells. Study information: About 6 alpha and about 6 beta libraries together yielded about 46 million reads.

Both ends of each TCR cDNA library bore sample-specific barcodes. Original data processing: Clonotypes per individual ranged from about 90,000 to nearly 500,000. A single record per CDR3 protein comes from TCRdb applying MiXCR to the 5' RACE reads. The V and J calls were not made by the authors but by TCRdb's processing. The sample lists 300,000 to 400,000 distinct CDR3 sequences, roughly 27% occurring once. V dropped 5 bases and J dropped 1 base, with 12 bases sitting between them. CDR3 size: 15 residues. Germline CDR1 is MGHRA and CDR2 is YSYEKL. The gene calls are TRBV4-1 and TRBJ1-5; D perhaps matches TRBD1 (5 bases). The clonotype originates from a woman between 18 and 50 years old in good health. Sequenced: PBMCs. The DNA of the CDR3 is TGCGCCAGCAGCAAGGGGACGGTCAGCAATCAGCCCCAGCATTTT. This encodes CASSKGTVSNQPQHF.